What follows is one T cell receptor (beta chain) and its context. The data derive from a study of blood T cell repertoires in COVID-19. Study-wide context: PBMCs, B-cell-depleted T cells, or T cells provided the cDNA or gDNA that made up the material.

Germline assignment: CDR1 SGHKS and CDR2 YYEKEE (reference sequence). The CDR3 contains 17 residues. V shed 2 bases and J shed 0 bases, with 15 bases lying between them. Profiling relied on immunoSEQ multiplex PCR, and the TCRdb table lists in-frame clones only, not all of them. The table records fewer than 250,000 clones, about 88% of them present only once. The clonotype originates from a woman aged 40 to 49 in a cohort exposed to, infected with or recovered from COVID-19 (not recorded which). Material for sequencing was PBMCs or T cells enriched from blood (not recorded which). The V and J genes are TRBV5-5 and TRBJ1-3, with D hard to call. The CDR3 nucleotides read TGTGCCAGCAGCTTATTGTCGTTTGTGAGCTCTGGAAACACCATATATTTT. Translating gives CASSLLSFVSSGNTIYF.